A single TCR beta chain is shown here with its context. The antigen this receptor binds is unknown. No base qualities exist here, and no much larger clone lies one base off it. This sample's time point label indicates: patch test 1, 2 weeks after DPC sensitization. The treatment or condition label, read with the paper, signifies: therapeutic diphenylcyclopropenone sensitization with weekly scalp DPC. At each patch-test visit, blood was drawn before the patch test was applied. Patients were eligible if aged 18 to 70, diagnosed with alopecia and judged suitable for DPC therapy, and pregnant patients were excluded. Total RNA was isolated from unfractionated whole blood collected in Tempus Blood RNA tubes. Library creation used RACE. Reads for this sample came from a NextSeq 500. During library preparation, unique molecular identifiers were attached to individual cDNA molecules so that TCRs could be counted quantitatively and reproducibly. From each blood RNA sample, both TCR alpha and TCR beta chains were sequenced. The original methods were these. Samples had a median of roughly 87,000 TCRs, with a range from about 23,224 to 690,600. The Decombinator software suite was used to annotate V, J and CDR3 in the TCR reads. Every sample was subsampled to the same number of TCRs (28,000) for the PS versus PT1 abundance plots. Expanded TCRs were defined as absent before sensitization and observed at least eight times at the 2-week time point. The raw public reads went through TCRdb reprocessing: fastp at Q25, MiXCR clone calling, in-frame beta chains kept. Each CDR3 protein appears once, grouped with its most common genes and DNA. The V and J calls come from TCRdb's annotation, not from the publication. In all, the sample holds 180,000 or so distinct CDR3 sequences, and around 22% of those were seen once. Clones ranked in the top ten supply over 6.5% of the sample.

The source of the sample is a study of human T cells and chemical hapten exposure (dated by TCRdb to 2020 to 2022). The study in broad terms: For sensitization, 2% DPC in acetone was applied to a roughly 2 cm by roughly 2 cm area of upper inner arm skin. Blood was sampled from patients pre-sensitization (week 0) and at 2, 6 and about 24 weeks after DPC sensitization. The patient cohort, mostly female, included alopecia areata with under or over 50% scalp involvement, alopecia totalis and alopecia universalis. In alopecia patients, the study followed how the peripheral blood TCR repertoire changed in vivo over primary and secondary sensitization to diphenylcyclopropenone (DPC), a hapten. Blood for TCR sequencing was provided by twenty-nine alopecia patients at one to four time points (pre-sensitization, 2, 6 and 24 weeks). Throughout the approximately 25-week study period, patients were also given weekly therapeutic DPC doses on the scalp. Patch tests used Finn chambers with 0.01% DPC on the upper back, scored after 6 days by International Contact Dermatitis Research Group standards. The libraries were sequenced as a pool, and the TCR yield per sample differed mostly because of small variations in library volumes within the pool. Overall study outcomes, separate from this receptor: The number of TCRs above 1 in 1000 frequency did not change with DPC sensitization; there was no evidence of global repertoire structure alterations. Because all patients had alopecia, a presumed autoimmune disease, the immune response of the patients might differ from that of healthy individuals. Expanded TCRs formed significantly more large CDR3 similarity clusters than pre-sensitization or healthy control sets, consistent with antigen-driven responses. A positive correlation was found between the number of PT1 expanded TCRs and patch test score, with significance reached at thresholds 8, 16 and 32 but not 4. Repeated subsampling changed both the strength of the expansion versus patch-test correlation and the threshold at which the correlation became significant.

Spanning cysteine to phenylalanine, the CDR3 consists of 15 amino acids. Just CDR3 DNA is preserved here, 45 bases in frame from base 1. According to the germline V gene (reference sequence), CDR1 reads LNHDA and CDR2 reads SQIVND. V is pruned by 1 base and J by 7 bases, leaving 4 bases of the junction without a gene match. This TCR derives from a woman in her fifties or sixties with alopecia areata. Some clones in this sample may be carry-over from other donors' samples. Recombination connected TRBV19 to TRBJ1-2; TRBD1 fits 12 bases in the junction. Sequencing used whole blood, obtained in connection with sensitization to the hapten diphenylcyclopropenone (DPC). The CDR3 reads as follows: CASSIGGTGGRGYTF. The nucleotide sequence reads TGTGCCAGTAGTATAGGAGGGACAGGGGGCCGTGGCTACACCTTC.